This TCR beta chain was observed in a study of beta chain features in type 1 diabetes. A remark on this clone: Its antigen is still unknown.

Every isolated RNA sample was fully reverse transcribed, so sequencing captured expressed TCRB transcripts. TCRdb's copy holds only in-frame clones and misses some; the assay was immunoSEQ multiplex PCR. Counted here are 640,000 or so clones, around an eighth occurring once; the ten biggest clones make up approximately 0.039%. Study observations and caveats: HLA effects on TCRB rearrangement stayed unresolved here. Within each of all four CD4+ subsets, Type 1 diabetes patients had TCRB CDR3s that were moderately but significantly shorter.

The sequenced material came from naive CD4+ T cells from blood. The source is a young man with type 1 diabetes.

CDR3 amino acids: CASSLEGTSGSGSYNEQFF. The CDR3 DNA reads as TGTGCCAGCAGCTTAGAAGGGACTAGCGGGAGTGGATCCTACAATGAGCAGTTCTTC. V usage is TRBV13 and J usage is TRBJ2-1, with TRBD2 matching 14 bases. This CDR3 contains 19 residues. The germline V gene has CDR1 PRHDT and CDR2 FYEKMQ (reference sequence). Losses at the gene ends were 1 base for V and 1 base for J; bases not matched to a gene: 6.